This record concerns one TCR beta chain sequence. Its antigen is not identified. There were likely unrecorded immune exposures, though donors were nominally healthy when sampled. The ends were cut back, 8 bases at V and 8 bases at J, with 12 bases in the middle. The CDR3 is 11 residues long. Per germline, CDR1 SGHAT and CDR2 FQNNGV. This record belongs to a study of cytomegalovirus exposure and HLA in healthy donors. Study results and limitations: The likely explanation for a cluster of highly shared sequence variants was sequencing artifact.

The PCR used 60 Vbeta and 13 Jbeta primers. Sequencing was performed with immunoSEQ multiplex PCR; in TCRdb, only in-frame clones are kept and a portion is missing. The data show fewer than 200,000 clones, with about 72% seen just once and about 1.6% held by the top ten. Specimen: PBMCs. The genes are TRBV11-2 and TRBJ1-2; a weak D match, TRBD1 (5 bases). This TCR was sampled from a girl aged 5 to 17 in good health and CMV-seronegative. This CDR3 is CASGGLQGYTF. The CDR3 DNA reads as TGTGCCAGCGGGGGACTTCAAGGCTACACCTTC.